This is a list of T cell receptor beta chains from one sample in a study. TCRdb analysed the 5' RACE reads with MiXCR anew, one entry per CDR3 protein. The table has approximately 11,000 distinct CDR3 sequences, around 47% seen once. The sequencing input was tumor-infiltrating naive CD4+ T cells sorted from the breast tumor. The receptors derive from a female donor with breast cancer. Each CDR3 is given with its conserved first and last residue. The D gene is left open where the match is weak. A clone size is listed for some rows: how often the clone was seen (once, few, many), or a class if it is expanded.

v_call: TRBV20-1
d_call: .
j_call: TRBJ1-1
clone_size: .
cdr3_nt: TGCAGGGGTCACCTGAACACTGAAGCTTTCTTT
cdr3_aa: CRGHLNTEAFF

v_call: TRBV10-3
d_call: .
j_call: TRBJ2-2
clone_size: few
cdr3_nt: TGTGCCATCAGTGATGGGGGGGCCGACACCGGGGAGCTGTTTTTT
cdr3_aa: CAISDGGADTGELFF

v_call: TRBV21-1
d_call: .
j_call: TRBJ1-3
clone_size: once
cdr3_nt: TGTGCCAGCAGCACTGGTAAAGGGTTTGGAAACACCATATATTTT
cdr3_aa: CASSTGKGFGNTIYF

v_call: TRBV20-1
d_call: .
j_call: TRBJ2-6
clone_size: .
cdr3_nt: TGCAGTGGGCTAGTAGGGGCCAACGTCCTGACTTTC
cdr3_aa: CSGLVGANVLTF

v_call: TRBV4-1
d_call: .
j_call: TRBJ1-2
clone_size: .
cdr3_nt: TGCGCCAGCAGCCAAGACAGCGTCTATGGCTACACCTTC
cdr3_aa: CASSQDSVYGYTF

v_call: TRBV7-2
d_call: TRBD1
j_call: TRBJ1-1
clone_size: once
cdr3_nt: TGTGCCAGTAGCCTTGACAGGGGGCGCGGATGGGGGATGATGAACACTGAAGCTTTCTTT
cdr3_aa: CASSLDRGRGWGMMNTEAFF

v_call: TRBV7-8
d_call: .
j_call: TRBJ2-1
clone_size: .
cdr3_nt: TGTGCCAGCAGCTCGTATGTCGCCAATGAGCAGTTCTTC
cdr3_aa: CASSSYVANEQFF

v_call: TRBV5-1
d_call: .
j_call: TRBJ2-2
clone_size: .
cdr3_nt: TGCGCCAGCCGAACCCGAGGGGGGTCGAACACCGGGGAGCTGTTTTTT
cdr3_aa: CASRTRGGSNTGELFF

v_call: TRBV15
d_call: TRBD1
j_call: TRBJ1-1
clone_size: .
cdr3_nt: TGTGCCACCAGCAGGAGGGCCCAGGGGGCCACTGAAGCTTTCTTT
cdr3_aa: CATSRRAQGATEAFF

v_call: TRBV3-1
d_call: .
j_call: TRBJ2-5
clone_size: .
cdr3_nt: TGTGCCAGCAGCCAAGCCCGGCAAGAGACCCAGTACTTC
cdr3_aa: CASSQARQETQYF

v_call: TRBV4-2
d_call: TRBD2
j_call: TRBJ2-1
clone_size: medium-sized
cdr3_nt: TGTGCCAGCAGCCATAGCGGGAGGGCCCTTAATGAGCAGTTCTTC
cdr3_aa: CASSHSGRALNEQFF

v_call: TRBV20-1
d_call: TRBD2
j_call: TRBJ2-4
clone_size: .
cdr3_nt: TGCAGTGCTAGGGGAGGGACTAGCGGGAGCCGGCAAAGGAACATTCAGTACTTC
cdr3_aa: CSARGGTSGSRQRNIQYF

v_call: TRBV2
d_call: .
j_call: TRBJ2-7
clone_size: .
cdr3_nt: TGTGCCAGCAGTGTACAGGGTTTCAACGAGCAGTACTTC
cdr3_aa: CASSVQGFNEQYF

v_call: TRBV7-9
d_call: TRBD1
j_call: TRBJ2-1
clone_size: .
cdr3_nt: TGTGCCAGCAGCTTATACGGGACAGGGTCGGAGGGTGAGCAGTTCTTC
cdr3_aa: CASSLYGTGSEGEQFF

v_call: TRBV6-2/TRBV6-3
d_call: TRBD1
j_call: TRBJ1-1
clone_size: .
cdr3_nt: TGTGCCAGCAGTTACCCGGACAGGGAAATAGCTTTCTTT
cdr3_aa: CASSYPDREIAFF

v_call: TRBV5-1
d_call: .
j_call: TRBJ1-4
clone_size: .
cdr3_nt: TGCGCCAGCAGCTTGGACAGGGATGAAAAACTGTTTTTT
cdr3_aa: CASSLDRDEKLFF

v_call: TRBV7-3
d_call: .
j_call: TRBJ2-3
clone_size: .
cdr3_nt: TGTGCCAGCAGCCCCCTAGCGAGCCGGGGTACGCAGTATTTT
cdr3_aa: CASSPLASRGTQYF

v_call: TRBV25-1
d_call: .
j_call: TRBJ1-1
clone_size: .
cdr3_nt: TGTGCCTGCCAACTTGGGGGGGACACTGAAGCTTTCTTT
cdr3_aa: CACQLGGDTEAFF

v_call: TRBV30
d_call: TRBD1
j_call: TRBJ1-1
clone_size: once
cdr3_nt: TGTGCCTGGACACGGACAGGGGGGGTATTCGCTTTCTTT
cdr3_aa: CAWTRTGGVFAFF

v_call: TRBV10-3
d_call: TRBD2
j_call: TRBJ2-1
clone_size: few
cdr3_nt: TGTGCCATCAGTGGGACTAGCGGGTTATCCTACAATGAGCAGTTCTTC
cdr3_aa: CAISGTSGLSYNEQFF

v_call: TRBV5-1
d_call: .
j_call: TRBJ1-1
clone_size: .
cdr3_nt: TGCGCCAGCAGATACAGGGAAGACACTGAAGCTTTCTTT
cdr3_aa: CASRYREDTEAFF

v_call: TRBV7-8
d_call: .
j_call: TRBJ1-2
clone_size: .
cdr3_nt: TGTGCCAGCAGCTTATACCCGGGCCTTAACTATGGCTACACCTTC
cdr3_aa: CASSLYPGLNYGYTF

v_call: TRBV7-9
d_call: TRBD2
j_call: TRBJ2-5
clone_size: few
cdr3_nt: TGTGCCAGCAGCGATTGGGGGGGACGCCAGTACTTC
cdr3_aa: CASSDWGGRQYF

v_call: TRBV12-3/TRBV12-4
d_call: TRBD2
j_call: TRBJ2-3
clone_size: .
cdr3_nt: TGTGCCAGCAGTTTCGGACTAGCGGGAAGTACGCAGTATTTT
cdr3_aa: CASSFGLAGSTQYF

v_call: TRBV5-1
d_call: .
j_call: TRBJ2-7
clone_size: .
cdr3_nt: TGCGCCAGCAGCTTGGACGCCTACGAGCAGTACTTC
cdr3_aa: CASSLDAYEQYF

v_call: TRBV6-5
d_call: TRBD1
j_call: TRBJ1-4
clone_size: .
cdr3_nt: TGTGCCAGCAGTTATCGAGGGACAGGGAATGAAAAACTGTTTTTT
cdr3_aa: CASSYRGTGNEKLFF

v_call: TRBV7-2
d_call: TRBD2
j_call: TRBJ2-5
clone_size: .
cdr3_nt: TGTGCCAGCAGCCGCCGACTAGCGGGGTCCCCCTCAATCCAGACCCAGTACTTC
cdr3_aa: CASSRRLAGSPSIQTQYF

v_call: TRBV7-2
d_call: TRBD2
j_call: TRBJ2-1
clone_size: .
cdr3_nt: TGTGCCAGCAGCCCAGAGGGACTAGCGGGAGAAAATGAGCAGTTCTTC
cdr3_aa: CASSPEGLAGENEQFF

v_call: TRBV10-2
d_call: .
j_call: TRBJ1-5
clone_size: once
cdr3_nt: TGCGCCACCACGGAAAGGAACAATCAGCCCCGGCATTTT
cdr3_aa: CATTERNNQPRHF

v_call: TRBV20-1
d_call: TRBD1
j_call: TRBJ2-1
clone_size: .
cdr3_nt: TGCAGTGCCGGACAGGGGGCCTTCAATGAGCAGTTCTTC
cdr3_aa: CSAGQGAFNEQFF

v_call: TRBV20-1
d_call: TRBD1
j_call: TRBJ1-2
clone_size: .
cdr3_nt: TGCAGTGCTCAAGGGACAGCTCTAGCTAACTATGGCTACACCTTC
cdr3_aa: CSAQGTALANYGYTF

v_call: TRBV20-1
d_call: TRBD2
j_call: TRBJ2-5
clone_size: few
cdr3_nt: TGCAGTGCTAGAGATCAACTAGCGGGAAGATTGGAGACCCAGTACTTC
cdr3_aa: CSARDQLAGRLETQYF

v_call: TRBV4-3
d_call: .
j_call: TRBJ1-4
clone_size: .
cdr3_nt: TGCGCCAGCAGCCAAACCCCGGGAGGGAGTGAAAAACTGTTTTTT
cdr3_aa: CASSQTPGGSEKLFF

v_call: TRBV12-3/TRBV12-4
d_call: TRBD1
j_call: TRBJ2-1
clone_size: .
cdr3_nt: TGTGCCAGCAGTCACCGGGACAGGGGTAGAAGTGAGCAGTTCTTC
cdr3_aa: CASSHRDRGRSEQFF

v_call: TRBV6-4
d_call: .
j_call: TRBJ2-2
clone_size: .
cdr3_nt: TGTGCCAGCAGTAACGACGTCACCGGGGAGCTGTTTTTT
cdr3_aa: CASSNDVTGELFF

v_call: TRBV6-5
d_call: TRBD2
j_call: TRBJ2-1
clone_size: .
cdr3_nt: TGTGCCAGCAGCCCGCGGGGGTCCCCTTACAATGAGCAGTTCTTC
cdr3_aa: CASSPRGSPYNEQFF

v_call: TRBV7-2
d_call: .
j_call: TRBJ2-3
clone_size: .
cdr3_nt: TGTGCCAGCAGCTTAGCGGTCGCAGATGCGCAGTATTTT
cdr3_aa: CASSLAVADAQYF

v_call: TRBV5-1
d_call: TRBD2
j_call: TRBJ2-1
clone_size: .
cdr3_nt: TGCGCCAGCAGCTTGGAGCTAGCGGAGTACAATGAGCAGTTCTTC
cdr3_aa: CASSLELAEYNEQFF

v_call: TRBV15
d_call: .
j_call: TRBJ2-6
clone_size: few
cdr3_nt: TGTGCCACCAGCAGACTCGGTGACTCTGGGGCCAACGTCCTGACTTTC
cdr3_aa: CATSRLGDSGANVLTF

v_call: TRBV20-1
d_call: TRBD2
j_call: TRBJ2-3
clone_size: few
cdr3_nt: TGCAGTGCTAGAGATGTGGTTAGCGGGGTACGTGGTACGCAGTATTTT
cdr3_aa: CSARDVVSGVRGTQYF

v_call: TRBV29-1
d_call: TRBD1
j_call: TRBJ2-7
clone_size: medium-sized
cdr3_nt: TGCAGCGTCGGACAGGGTTTAAGTGGCCACCACGAGCAGTACTTC
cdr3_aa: CSVGQGLSGHHEQYF

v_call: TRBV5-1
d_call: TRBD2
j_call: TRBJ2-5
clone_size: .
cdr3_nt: TGCGCCAGCAGCTTGACTCACGGGAGGCAAGAGACCCAGTACTTC
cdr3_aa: CASSLTHGRQETQYF

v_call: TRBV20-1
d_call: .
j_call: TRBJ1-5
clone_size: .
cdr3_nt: TGCAGTGCTACCTGGGGTAGCTATCAGCCCCAGCATTTT
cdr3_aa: CSATWGSYQPQHF

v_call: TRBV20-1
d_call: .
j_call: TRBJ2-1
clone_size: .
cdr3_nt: TGCAGTGCTGGAGAGGTGGGGCTCTACAATGAGCAGTTCTTC
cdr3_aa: CSAGEVGLYNEQFF

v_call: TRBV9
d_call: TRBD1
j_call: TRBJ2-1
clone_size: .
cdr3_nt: TGTGCCAGCAGTGACACGGGACAGGGCGTCAATGAGCAGTTCTTC
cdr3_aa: CASSDTGQGVNEQFF

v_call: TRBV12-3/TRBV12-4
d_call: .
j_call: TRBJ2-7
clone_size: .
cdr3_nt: TGTGCCAGCTCGTGGGAACTCTACGAGCAGTACTTC
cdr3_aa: CASSWELYEQYF

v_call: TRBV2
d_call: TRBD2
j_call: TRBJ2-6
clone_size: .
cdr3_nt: TGTGCCAGCAGTGGGGGGGTAGCGGGAAGCTCTGGGGCCAACGTCCTGACTTTC
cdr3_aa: CASSGGVAGSSGANVLTF

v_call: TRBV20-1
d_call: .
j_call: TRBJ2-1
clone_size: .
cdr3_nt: TGCAGTGCTAGAGGACTAGTAGGGTACAATGAGCAGTTCTTC
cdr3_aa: CSARGLVGYNEQFF

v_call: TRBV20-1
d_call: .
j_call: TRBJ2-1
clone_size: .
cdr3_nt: TGCAGTGCTAGATTCGTAGCGGAGGTGCAGTTCTTC
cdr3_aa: CSARFVAEVQFF

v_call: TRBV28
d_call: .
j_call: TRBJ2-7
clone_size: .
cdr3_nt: TGTGCCAGCAGTCCTCCCCTGGCCTGGCAGTACTTC
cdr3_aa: CASSPPLAWQYF

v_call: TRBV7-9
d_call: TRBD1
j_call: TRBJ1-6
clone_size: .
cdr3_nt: TGTGCCAGCAGCCCTACCAGGGGGCCTAATTCACCCCTCCACTTT
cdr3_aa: CASSPTRGPNSPLHF

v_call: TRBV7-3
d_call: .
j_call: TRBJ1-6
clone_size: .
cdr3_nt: TGTGCCAGCAGCTTAAGCACAGGGCGCCCCCTCCACTTT
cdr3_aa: CASSLSTGRPLHF

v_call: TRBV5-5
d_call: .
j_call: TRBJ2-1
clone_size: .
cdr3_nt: TGTGCCAGCAGCCCCCGAGGGCTGATGACCTACAATGAGCAGTTCTTC
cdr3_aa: CASSPRGLMTYNEQFF

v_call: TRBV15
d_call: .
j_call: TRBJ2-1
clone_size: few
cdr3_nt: TGTGCCACCAGCAGGCCTCATGTGCGGGACAATGAGCAGTTCTTC
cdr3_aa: CATSRPHVRDNEQFF

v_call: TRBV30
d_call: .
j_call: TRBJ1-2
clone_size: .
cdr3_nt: TGTGCCTGGAGCCCTCCGGGTTTGAACTATGGCTACACCTTC
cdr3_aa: CAWSPPGLNYGYTF

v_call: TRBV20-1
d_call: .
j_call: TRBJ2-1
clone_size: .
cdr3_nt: TGCAGTGCTAGAGATAGGCTCTCCTACAATGAGCAGTTCTTC
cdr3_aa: CSARDRLSYNEQFF

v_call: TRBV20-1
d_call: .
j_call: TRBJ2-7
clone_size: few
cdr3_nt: TGCAGTGCTAGGGGGACCCTCGCGAACGAGCAGTACTTC
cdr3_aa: CSARGTLANEQYF

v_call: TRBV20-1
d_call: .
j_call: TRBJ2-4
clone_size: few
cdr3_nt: TGCAGTGCGCAGGAAACCGGCCGGAACATTCAGTACTTC
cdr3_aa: CSAQETGRNIQYF

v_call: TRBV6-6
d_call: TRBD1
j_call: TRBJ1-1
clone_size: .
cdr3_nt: TGTGCCAGCGGGGTTTACCCGGGACAGGGCCTGTCTGAAGCTTTCTTT
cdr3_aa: CASGVYPGQGLSEAFF